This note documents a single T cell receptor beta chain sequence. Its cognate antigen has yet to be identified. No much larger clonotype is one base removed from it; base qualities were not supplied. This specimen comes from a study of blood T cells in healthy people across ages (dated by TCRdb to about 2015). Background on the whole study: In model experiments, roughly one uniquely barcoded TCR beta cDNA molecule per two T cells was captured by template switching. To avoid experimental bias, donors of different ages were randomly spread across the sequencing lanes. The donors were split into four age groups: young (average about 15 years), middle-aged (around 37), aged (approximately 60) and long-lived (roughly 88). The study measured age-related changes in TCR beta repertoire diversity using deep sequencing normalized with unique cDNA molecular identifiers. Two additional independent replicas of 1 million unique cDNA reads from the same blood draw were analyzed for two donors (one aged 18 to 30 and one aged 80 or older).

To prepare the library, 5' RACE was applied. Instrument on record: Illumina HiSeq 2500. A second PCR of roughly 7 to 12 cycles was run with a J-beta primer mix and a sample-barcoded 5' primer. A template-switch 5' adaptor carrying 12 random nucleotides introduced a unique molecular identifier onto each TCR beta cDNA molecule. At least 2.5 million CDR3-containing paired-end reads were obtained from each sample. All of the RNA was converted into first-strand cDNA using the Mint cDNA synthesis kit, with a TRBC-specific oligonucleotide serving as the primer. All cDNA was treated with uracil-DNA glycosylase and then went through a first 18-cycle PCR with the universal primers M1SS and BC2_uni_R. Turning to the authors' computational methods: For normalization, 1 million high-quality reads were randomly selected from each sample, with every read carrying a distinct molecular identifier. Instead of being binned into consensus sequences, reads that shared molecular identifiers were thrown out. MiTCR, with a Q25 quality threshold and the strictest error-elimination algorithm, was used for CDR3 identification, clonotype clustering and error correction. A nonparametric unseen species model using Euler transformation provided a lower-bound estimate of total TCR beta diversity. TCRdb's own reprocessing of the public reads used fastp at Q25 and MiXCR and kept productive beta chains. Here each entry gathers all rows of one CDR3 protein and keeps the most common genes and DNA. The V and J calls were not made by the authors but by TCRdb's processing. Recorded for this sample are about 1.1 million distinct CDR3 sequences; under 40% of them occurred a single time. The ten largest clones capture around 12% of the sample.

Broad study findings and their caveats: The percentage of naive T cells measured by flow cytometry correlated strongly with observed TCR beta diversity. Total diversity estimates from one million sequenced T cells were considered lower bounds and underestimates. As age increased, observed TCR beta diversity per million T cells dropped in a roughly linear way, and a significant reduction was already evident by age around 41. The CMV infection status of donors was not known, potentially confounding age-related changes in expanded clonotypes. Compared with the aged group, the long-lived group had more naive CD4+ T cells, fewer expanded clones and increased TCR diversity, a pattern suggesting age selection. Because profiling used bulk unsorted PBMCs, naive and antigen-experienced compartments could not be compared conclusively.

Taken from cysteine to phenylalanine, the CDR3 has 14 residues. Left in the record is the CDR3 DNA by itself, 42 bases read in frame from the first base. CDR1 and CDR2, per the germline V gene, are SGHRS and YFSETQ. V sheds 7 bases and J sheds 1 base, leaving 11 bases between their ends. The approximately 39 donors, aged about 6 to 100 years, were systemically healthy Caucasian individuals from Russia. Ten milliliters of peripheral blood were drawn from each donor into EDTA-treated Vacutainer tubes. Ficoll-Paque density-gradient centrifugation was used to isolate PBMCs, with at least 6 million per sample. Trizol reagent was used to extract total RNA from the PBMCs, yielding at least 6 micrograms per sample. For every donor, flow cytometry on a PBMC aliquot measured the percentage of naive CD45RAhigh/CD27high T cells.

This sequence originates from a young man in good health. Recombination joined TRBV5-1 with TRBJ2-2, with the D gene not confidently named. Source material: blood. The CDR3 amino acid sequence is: CASLGVLNTGELFF. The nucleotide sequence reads TGCGCCAGCCTTGGAGTTCTGAACACCGGGGAGCTGTTTTTT.